One and the same sample provided the 19 T cell receptor beta chains below, sequenced in a study of cytomegalovirus exposure and HLA in healthy donors. 60 Vbeta and 13 Jbeta primers were used in PCR. Sequencing was performed with immunoSEQ multiplex PCR; in TCRdb, only in-frame clones are kept and a portion is missing. This table has 210,000 or so clones, about 80% appearing once. The sample comprised PBMCs. These receptor sequences come from a young man in good health and CMV-seronegative.

CDR3 sequence (DNA): TGTGCCAGCAGCCAAAGTGGCGGGAGGATTTTGGATACGCAGTATTTT. Protein product: CASSQSGGRILDTQYF. The rearrangement joins TRBV11-2 to TRBJ2-3, with 8 bases lining up with TRBD2. The CDR3 consists of 16 residues. With 5 bases clipped from V and 6 bases from J, the junction kept 13 bases outside the gene matches. CDR1 and CDR2 from the germline V gene are SGHAT and FQNNGV.

The chain uses TRBV18 and TRBJ1-4, with 8 bases lining up with TRBD1. The germline gives CDR1 KGHSH, CDR2 LQKENI. The CDR3 runs to 15 residues. Losses at the gene ends were 2 bases for V and 5 bases for J; bases not matched to a gene: 4. The CDR3 is CASSPETGGNEKLFF. As DNA, the CDR3 is TGTGCCAGCTCACCAGAAACAGGGGGGAATGAAAAACTGTTTTTT.

V usage is TRBV6-6 and J usage is TRBJ1-5, with TRBD1 identical over 8 bases. CDR1 and CDR2 (germline): MNHNY, SVGAGI (reference sequence). V was clipped by 7 bases and J by 0 bases; unmatched bases: 5. The length of the CDR3 is 15 residues. CDR3 nucleotide sequence: TGTGCCAGCAACCCGGGACAGGCTAGCAATCAGCCCCAGCATTTT. Translated: CASNPGQASNQPQHF.

This clone appeared a single time. The genes are TRBV18 and TRBJ1-5; D is undetermined. Trimming took 3 bases from V and 3 from J, leaving 9 bases between them. The CDR3 contains 14 residues. The germline gives CDR1 KGHSH, CDR2 LQKENI. The CDR3 reads CASSPLADNQPQHF. CDR3 sequence (DNA): TGTGCCAGCTCACCCCTGGCAGACAATCAGCCCCAGCATTTT.

The genes are TRBV28 and TRBJ1-4; 9 nucleotides line up with TRBD1. Germline CDR1 is MDHEN and CDR2 is SYDVKM. The CDR3 is made up of 22 amino acids. The junction had 23 bases not matched to a gene; V was cut back by 2 bases and J by 4 bases. CDR3 protein: CASSLRGTGGVPRLSNNEKLFF. The CDR3 bases are TGTGCCAGCAGTTTAAGGGGAACAGGGGGCGTCCCGAGGCTATCGAATAATGAAAAACTGTTTTTT.

The chain couples TRBV30 to TRBJ2-1; tentative D call: TRBD2 (6 bases). V lost 0 bases to trimming and J lost 1 base, with 13 bases between them. Per germline, CDR1 GTSNPN and CDR2 SVGIG (reference sequence). This CDR3 region has 16 residues. CDR3 DNA: TGTGCCTGGAGTGTATGGTGGAGCGGGTCCTACAATGAGCAGTTCTTC. Protein sequence: CAWSVWWSGSYNEQFF.

The genes are TRBV6-6 and TRBJ1-4; no reliable D call. Germline V gene sequence: CDR1 MNHNY, CDR2 SVGAGI (reference sequence). This CDR3 comprises 15 residues. Trimming cost V 2 bases and J 2 bases, with 9 bases left between them. This chain's CDR3 is CASSYPTGTNEKLFF. The DNA of the CDR3 is TGTGCCAGCAGTTACCCAACCGGGACTAATGAAAAACTGTTTTTT.

This clone has just a few counts. The chain recombines TRBV4-2 with TRBJ2-3; a weak D match, TRBD2 (7 bases). The germline V gene has CDR1 LGHNA and CDR2 YNFKEQ. The CDR3 has 16 residues. V lost 2 bases, J lost 4 bases, and 16 bases lay in between. This CDR3 is CASSQSRGGGADTQYF. In DNA form, the CDR3 reads TGTGCCAGCAGCCAAAGTCGTGGCGGGGGCGCAGATACGCAGTATTTT.

This clone came up a few times. V usage is TRBV10-3 and J usage is TRBJ1-1, with D possibly being TRBD1 (5 bases). Germline CDR1 and CDR2: ENHRY and SYGVKD. Trimming left V 4 bases short and J 5 bases short, with 14 bases between. CDR3 size: 14 residues. CDR3 residues: CAISGAGFDTEAFF. CDR3 coding DNA: TGTGCCATCAGTGGGGCAGGGTTTGATACTGAAGCTTTCTTT.

The V gene is TRBV11-2, the J gene TRBJ2-3; 8 nucleotides match TRBD2. The junction had 4 bases not matched to a gene; V was cut back by 2 bases and J by 3 bases. There are 15 residues in the CDR3. CDR1 and CDR2 (germline): SGHAT, FQNNGV. The CDR3 DNA reads TGTGCCAGCAGCTTAACGGCGGGAGGTACAGATACGCAGTATTTT. It translates to CASSLTAGGTDTQYF. Drawing the rest from reference TRBV11-2 and TRBJ2-3, the complete variable domain is EAGVAQSPRYKIIEKRQSVAFWCNPISGHATLYWYQQILGQGPKLLIQFQNNGVVDDSQLPKDRFSAERLKGVDSTLKIQPAKLEDSAVYLCASSLTAGGTDTQYFGPGTRLTVL.

The CDR3 reads CASSFRGTSGSTDTQYF. In DNA form, the CDR3 reads TGTGCCAGCAGCTTCCGTGGGACTAGCGGGAGCACAGATACGCAGTATTTT. The rearrangement joins TRBV7-2 to TRBJ2-3, with 12 bases matching TRBD2. V lost 3 bases to trimming and J lost 0 bases; unmatched junction nucleotides: 4. The CDR3 contains 17 residues. CDR1 and CDR2 from the germline V gene are SGHTA and FQGNSA.

This chain uses TRBV11-2 with TRBJ2-2; D possibly corresponds to TRBD2 (5 bases). V was trimmed by 7 bases and J by 7 bases, leaving 13 bases between them. This CDR3 has 13 residues. CDR1 and CDR2 (germline): SGHAT, FQNNGV. CDR3: CASTASGVGELFF. The CDR3 coding sequence is TGTGCCAGCACCGCCTCCGGGGTCGGGGAGCTGTTTTTT.

The genes are TRBV5-1 and TRBJ2-5, with 9 positions matching TRBD1. Germline lookup yields CDR1 SGHRS and CDR2 YFSETQ. There are 16 residues in the CDR3. V lost 0 bases, J lost 5 bases, and 8 bases stayed unmatched. The CDR3 sequence: CASSLVRTGVLETQYF. As DNA, the CDR3 is TGCGCCAGCAGCTTGGTACGGACAGGGGTGCTGGAGACCCAGTACTTC.

Worth noting for this clone: At one end the junction does not follow the germline gene, possibly because of a read error. The J gene is TRBJ2-1, the V gene TRBV7-7, with 12 bases fitting TRBD2. CDR3 length: 18 amino acids. Per germline, CDR1 SSHAT and CDR2 FNYEAQ (reference sequence). This CDR3 is CASSLSPPTSGRTNEQFF. The CDR3 DNA sequence: TGTGCTAGCAGCTTATCCCCTCCTACTAGCGGGAGGACGAATGAGCAGTTCTTC. Filled out from reference TRBV7-7 and TRBJ2-1, the complete variable domain reads GAGVSQSPRYKVTKRGQDVTLRCDPISSHATLYWYQQALGQGPEFLTYFNYEAQPDKSGLPSDRFSAERPEGSISTLTIQRTEQRDSAMYRCASSLSPPTSGRTNEQFFGPGTRLTVL.

V and J are TRBV7-9 and TRBJ2-7; maybe TRBD2 (5 bases). This CDR3 has 13 residues. Germline loops: CDR1 SEHNR, CDR2 FQNEAQ (reference sequence). Trimming stripped 4 bases from V and 2 bases from J, with 9 bases between. The CDR3 loop reads CASSSEGPYEQYF. The CDR3 DNA follows: TGTGCCAGCAGCTCAGAGGGTCCCTACGAGCAGTACTTC.

This clone was counted only a few times. The chain recombines TRBV5-6 with TRBJ2-1, with TRBD1 matching over 7 bases. V lost 2 bases, J lost 7 bases, and 6 bases stayed unmatched. Germline assignment: CDR1 SGHDT and CDR2 YYEEEE. The CDR3 contains 14 residues. CDR3 nucleotide sequence: TGTGCCAGCAGCTTAGGACAGGTTGGAAATGAGCAGTTCTTC. Translation gives CASSLGQVGNEQFF. Variable domain in full (rest from reference TRBV5-6 and TRBJ2-1): DAGVTQSPTHLIKTRGQQVTLRCSPKSGHDTVSWYQQALGQGPQFIFQYYEEEERQRGNFPDRFSGHQFPNYSSELNVNALLLGDSALYLCASSLGQVGNEQFFGPGTRLTVL.

The genes are TRBV9 and TRBJ1-1; TRBD1 agrees at 7 bases. The CDR3 covers 13 residues. J lost 7 bases, V lost 1 base, and 4 bases had no gene match. Germline CDR1 reads SGDLS; CDR2 reads YYNGEE. CDR3 sequence (DNA): TGTGCCAGCAGCGTACAAGGGGGCGGTGAAGCTTTCTTT. The encoded protein is CASSVQGGGEAFF.

The rearrangement uses TRBV7-9 and TRBJ1-4; weak D call: TRBD1 (6 bases). The CDR3 runs to 15 residues. V was pared by 3 bases and J by 1 base, with 9 bases between. Germline V gene sequence: CDR1 SEHNR, CDR2 FQNEAQ (reference sequence). The CDR3 spells CASSFSGETNEKLFF. For the CDR3, the DNA is TGTGCCAGCAGCTTTTCAGGGGAAACTAATGAAAAACTGTTTTTT. The full variable domain, its missing parts supplied by reference TRBV7-9 and TRBJ1-4, is DTGVSQNPRHKITKRGQNVTFRCDPISEHNRLYWYRQTLGQGPEFLTYFQNEAQLEKSRLLSDRFSAERPKGSFSTLEIQRTEQGDSAMYLCASSFSGETNEKLFFGSGTQLSVL.

The chain couples TRBV30 to TRBJ1-5, with D tentatively TRBD1 (5 bases). Germline V gives CDR1 GTSNPN, CDR2 SVGIG (reference sequence). The CDR3 spans 13 residues. Between the trimmed V and J ends, which lost 3 bases and 4 bases, there was a span of 10 bases. The chain's CDR3 is CAWRQVGNQPQHF. Written as DNA, the CDR3 is TGTGCCTGGAGACAGGTGGGAAATCAGCCCCAGCATTTT.